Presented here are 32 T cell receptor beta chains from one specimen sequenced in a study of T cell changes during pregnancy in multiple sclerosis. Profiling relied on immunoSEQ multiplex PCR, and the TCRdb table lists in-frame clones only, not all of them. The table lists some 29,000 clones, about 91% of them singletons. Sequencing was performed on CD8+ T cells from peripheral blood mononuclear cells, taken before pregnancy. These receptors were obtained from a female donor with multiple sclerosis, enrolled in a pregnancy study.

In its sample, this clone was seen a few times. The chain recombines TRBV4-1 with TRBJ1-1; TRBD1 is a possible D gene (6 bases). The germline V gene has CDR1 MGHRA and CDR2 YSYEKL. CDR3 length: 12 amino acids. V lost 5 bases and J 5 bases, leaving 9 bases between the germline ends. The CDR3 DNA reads TGCGCCAGCAGCAAGAGGGGGACTGAAGCTTTCTTT. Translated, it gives CASSKRGTEAFF.

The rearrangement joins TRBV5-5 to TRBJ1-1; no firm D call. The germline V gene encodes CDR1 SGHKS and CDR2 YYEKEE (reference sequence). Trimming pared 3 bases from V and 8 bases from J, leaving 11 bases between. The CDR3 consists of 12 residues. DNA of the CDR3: TGTGCCAGCAGCTGGGGAGGCCGAGAAGCTTTCTTT. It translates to CASSWGGREAFF. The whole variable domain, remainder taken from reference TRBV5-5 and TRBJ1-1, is DAGVTQSPTHLIKTRGQQVTLRCSPISGHKSVSWYQQVLGQGPQFIFQYYEKEERGRGNFPDRFSARQFPNYSSELNVNALLLGDSALYLCASSWGGREAFFGQGTRLTVV.

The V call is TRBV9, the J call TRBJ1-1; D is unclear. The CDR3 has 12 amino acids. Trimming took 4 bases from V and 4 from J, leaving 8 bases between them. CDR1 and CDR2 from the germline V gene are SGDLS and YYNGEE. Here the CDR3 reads CASSTSGTEAFF. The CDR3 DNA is TGTGCCAGCAGCACGAGTGGCACTGAAGCTTTCTTT.

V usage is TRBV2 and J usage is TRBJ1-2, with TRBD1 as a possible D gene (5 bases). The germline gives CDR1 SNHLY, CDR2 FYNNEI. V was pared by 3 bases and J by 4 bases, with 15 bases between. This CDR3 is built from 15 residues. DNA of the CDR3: TGTGCCAGCAGTGACGGCGCGGGGGTGGCCTATGGCTACACCTTC. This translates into CASSDGAGVAYGYTF. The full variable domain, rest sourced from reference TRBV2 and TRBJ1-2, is EPEVTQTPSHQVTQMGQEVILRCVPISNHLYFYWYRQILGQKVEFLVSFYNNEISEKSEIFDDQFSVERPDGSNFTLKIRSTKLEDSAMYFCASSDGAGVAYGYTFGSGTRLTVV.

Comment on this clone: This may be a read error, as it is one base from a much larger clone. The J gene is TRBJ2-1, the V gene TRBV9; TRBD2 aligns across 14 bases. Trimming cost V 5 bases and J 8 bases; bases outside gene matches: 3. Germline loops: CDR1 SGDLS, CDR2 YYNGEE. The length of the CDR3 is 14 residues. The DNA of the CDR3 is TGTGCCAGCAGTGGGACTAGCGGGAGCTATGAGCAGTTCTTC. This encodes CASSGTSGSYEQFF.

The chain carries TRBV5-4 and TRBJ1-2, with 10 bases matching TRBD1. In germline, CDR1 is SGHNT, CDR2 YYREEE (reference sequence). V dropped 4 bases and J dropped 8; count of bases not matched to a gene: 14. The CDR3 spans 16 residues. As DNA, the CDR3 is TGTGCCAGCAGCCCGGATGACAGGGGGCTGCTGGGAGGCTACACCTTC. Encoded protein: CASSPDDRGLLGGYTF.

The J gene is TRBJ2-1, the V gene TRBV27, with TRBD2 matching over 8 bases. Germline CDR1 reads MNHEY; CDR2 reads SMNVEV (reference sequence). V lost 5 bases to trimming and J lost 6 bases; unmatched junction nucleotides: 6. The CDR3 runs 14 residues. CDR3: CASSLLADFNEQFF. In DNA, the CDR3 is TGTGCCAGCAGTCTACTAGCGGACTTCAATGAGCAGTTCTTC.

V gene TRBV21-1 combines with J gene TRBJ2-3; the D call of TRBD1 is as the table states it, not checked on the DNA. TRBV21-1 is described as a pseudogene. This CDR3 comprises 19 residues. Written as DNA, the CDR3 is TGTGCCAGCAGCAAATGGGCTTTTTGGAGGGGGCGCGGCACAGATACGCAGTATTTT. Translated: CASSKWAFWRGRGTDTQYF.

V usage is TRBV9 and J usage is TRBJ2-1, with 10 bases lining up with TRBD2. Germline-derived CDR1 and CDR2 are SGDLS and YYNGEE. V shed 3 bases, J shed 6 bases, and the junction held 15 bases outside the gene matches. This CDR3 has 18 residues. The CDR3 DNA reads TGTGCCAGCAGCGCTAGTAGAACTAGCGGGGCCATCGGCAATGAGCAGTTCTTC. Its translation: CASSASRTSGAIGNEQFF.

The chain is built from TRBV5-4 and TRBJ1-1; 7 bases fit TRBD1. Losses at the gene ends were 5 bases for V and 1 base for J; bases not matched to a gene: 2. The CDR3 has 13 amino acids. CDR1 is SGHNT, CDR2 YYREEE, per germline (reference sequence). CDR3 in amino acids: CASSRGPNTEAFF. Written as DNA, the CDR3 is TGTGCCAGCAGTAGGGGGCCGAACACTGAAGCTTTCTTT.

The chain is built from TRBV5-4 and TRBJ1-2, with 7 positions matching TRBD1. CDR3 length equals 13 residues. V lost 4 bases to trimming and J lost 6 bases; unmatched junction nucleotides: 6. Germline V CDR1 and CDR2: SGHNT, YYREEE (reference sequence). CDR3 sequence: CASSLGGGDGYTF. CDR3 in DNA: TGTGCCAGCAGCCTAGGGGGCGGGGATGGCTACACCTTC. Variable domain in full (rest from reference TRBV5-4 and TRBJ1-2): ETGVTQSPTHLIKTRGQQVTLRCSSQSGHNTVSWYQQALGQGPQFIFQYYREEENGRGNFPPRFSGLQFPNYSSELNVNALELDDSALYLCASSLGGGDGYTFGSGTRLTVV.

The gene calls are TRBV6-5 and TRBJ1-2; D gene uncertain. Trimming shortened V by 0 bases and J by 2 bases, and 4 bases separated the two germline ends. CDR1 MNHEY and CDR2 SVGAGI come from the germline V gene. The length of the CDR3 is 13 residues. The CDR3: CASSYSRNYGYTF. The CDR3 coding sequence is TGTGCCAGCAGTTACTCGAGGAACTATGGCTACACCTTC.

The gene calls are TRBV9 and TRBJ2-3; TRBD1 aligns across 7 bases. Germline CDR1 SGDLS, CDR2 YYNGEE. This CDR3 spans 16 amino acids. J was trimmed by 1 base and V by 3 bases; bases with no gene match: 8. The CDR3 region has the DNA TGTGCCAGCAGCGGGGGCCACGGGACAGGCACAGATACGCAGTATTTT. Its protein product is CASSGGHGTGTDTQYF.

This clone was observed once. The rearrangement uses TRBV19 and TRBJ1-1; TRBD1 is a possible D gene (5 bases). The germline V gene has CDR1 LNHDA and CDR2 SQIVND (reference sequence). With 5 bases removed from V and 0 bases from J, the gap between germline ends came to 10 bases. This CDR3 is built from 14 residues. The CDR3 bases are TGTGCCAGTAGTCGCAGGGATTTGAACACTGAAGCTTTCTTT. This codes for CASSRRDLNTEAFF.

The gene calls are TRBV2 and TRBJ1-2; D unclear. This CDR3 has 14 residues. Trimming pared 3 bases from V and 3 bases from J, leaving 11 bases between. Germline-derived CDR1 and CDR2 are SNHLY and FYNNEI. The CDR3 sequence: CASSDSGGDYGYTF. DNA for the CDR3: TGTGCCAGCAGTGACTCGGGTGGCGACTATGGCTACACCTTC.

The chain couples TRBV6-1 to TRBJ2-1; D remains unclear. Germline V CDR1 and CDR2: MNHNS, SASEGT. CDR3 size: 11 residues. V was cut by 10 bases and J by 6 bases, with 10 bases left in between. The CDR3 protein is CATIGGNEQFF. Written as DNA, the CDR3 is TGTGCCACGATCGGTGGCAATGAGCAGTTCTTC.

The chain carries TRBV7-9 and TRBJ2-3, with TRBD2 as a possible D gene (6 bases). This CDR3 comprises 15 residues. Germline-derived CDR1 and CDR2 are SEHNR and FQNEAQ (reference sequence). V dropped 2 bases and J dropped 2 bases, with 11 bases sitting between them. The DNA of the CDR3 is TGTGCCAGCAGCTTATCGGGGGACCCCACAGATACGCAGTATTTT. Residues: CASSLSGDPTDTQYF.

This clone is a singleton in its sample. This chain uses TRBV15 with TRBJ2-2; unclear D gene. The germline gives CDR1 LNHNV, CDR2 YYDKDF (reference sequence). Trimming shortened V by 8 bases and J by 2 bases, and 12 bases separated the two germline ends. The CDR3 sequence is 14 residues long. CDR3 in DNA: TGTGCCACCTTGGAGTATGGAAACACCGGGGAGCTGTTTTTT. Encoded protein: CATLEYGNTGELFF.

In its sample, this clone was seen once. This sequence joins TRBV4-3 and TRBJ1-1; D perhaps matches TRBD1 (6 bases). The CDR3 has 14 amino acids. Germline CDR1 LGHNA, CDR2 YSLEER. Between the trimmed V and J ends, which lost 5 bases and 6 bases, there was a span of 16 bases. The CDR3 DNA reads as TGCGCCAGCAGCTTTTCCAGGGAGGGGGCTGAAGCTTTCTTT. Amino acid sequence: CASSFSREGAEAFF.

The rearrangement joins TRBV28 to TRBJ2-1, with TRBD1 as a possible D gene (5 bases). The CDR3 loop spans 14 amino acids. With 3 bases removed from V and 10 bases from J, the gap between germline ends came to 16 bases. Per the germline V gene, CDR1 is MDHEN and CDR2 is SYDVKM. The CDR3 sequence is CASSFNWGGAEQFF. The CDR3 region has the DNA TGTGCCAGCAGTTTCAACTGGGGTGGGGCCGAGCAGTTCTTC.

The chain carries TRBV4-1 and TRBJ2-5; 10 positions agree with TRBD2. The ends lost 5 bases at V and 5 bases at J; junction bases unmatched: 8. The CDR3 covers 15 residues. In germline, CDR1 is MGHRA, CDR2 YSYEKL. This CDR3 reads CASSSVAGGVETQYF. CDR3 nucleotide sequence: TGCGCCAGCAGCTCTGTAGCGGGAGGTGTGGAGACCCAGTACTTC.

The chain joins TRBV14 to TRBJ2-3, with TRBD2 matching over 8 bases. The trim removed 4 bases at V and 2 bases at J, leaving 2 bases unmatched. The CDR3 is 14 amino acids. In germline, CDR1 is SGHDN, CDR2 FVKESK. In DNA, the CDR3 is TGTGCCAGCAGCCTACTAGCGGCCACAGATACGCAGTATTTT. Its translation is CASSLLAATDTQYF.

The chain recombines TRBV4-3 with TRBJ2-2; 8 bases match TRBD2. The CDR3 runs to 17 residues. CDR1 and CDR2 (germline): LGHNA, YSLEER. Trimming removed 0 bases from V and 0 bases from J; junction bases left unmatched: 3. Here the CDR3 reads CASSQDRGGANTGELFF. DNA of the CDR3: TGCGCCAGCAGCCAAGATCGGGGGGGCGCGAACACCGGGGAGCTGTTTTTT.

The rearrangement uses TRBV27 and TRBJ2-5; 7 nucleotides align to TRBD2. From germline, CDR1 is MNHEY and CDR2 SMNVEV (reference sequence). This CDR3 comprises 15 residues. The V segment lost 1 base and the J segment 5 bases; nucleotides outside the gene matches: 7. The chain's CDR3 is CASSLLASGGETQYF. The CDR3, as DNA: TGTGCCAGCAGTTTATTGGCTAGCGGTGGGGAGACCCAGTACTTC.

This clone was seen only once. In DNA, the CDR3 is TGTGCCAGCAGCCTAAGGAGCATTGCGCCTAGCGGGAGTCGAGAGACCCAGTACTTC. As protein: CASSLRSIAPSGSRETQYF. The chain combines TRBV7-8 with TRBJ2-5; TRBD2 agrees at 10 bases. With 5 bases clipped from V and 4 bases from J, the junction kept 19 bases outside the gene matches. The CDR3 spans 19 residues. Per the germline V gene, CDR1 is SGHVS and CDR2 is FQNEAQ.

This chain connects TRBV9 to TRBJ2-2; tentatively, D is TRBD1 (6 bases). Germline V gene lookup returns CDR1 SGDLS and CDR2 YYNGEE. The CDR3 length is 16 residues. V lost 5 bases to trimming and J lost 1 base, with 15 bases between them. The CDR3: CASRIGQGKNTGELFF. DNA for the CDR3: TGTGCCAGCAGAATTGGGCAGGGGAAGAACACCGGGGAGCTGTTTTTT.

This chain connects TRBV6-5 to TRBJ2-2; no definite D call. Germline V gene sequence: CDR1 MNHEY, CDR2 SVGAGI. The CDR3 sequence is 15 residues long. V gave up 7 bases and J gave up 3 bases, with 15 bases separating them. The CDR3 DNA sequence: TGTGCCAGCACCCCCGACGGGTCGGACACCGGGGAGCTGTTTTTT. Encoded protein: CASTPDGSDTGELFF.

CDR3 amino acids: CASSLFVLAGATDTQYF. The CDR3 DNA sequence: TGTGCCAGCAGTTTATTCGTCCTAGCGGGGGCTACAGATACGCAGTATTTT. The J gene is TRBJ2-3, the V gene TRBV27; 10 bases agree with TRBD2. This CDR3 has 17 residues. After removal of 1 base from V and 3 bases from J, the junction contained 7 bases not matched to a gene. Germline loops: CDR1 MNHEY, CDR2 SMNVEV (reference sequence).

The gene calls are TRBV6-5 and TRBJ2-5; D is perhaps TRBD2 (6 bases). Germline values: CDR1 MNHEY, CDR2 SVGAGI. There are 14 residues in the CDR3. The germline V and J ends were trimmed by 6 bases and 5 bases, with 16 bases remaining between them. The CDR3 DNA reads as TGTGCCAGCAGCCGTGGGACTGATGTGGAGACCCAGTACTTC. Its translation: CASSRGTDVETQYF.

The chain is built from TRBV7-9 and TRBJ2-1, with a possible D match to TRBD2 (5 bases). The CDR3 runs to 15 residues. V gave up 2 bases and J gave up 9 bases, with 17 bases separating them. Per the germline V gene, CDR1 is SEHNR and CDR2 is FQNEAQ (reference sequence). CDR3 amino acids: CASSLMSGIKIEQFF. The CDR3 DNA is TGTGCCAGCAGCTTAATGTCGGGGATAAAGATTGAGCAGTTCTTC.

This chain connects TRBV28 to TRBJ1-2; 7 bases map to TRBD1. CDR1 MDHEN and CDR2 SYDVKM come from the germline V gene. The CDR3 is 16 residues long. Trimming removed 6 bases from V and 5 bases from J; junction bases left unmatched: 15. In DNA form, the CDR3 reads TGTGCCAGCAGAGGGACAGCTCAACCGTCGCTATATGGCTACACCTTC. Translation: CASRGTAQPSLYGYTF.

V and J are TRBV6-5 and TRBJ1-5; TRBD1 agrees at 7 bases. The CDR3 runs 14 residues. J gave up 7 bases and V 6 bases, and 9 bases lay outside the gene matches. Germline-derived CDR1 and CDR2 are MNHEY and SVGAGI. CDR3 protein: CASSQGEGGQPQHF. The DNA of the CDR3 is TGTGCCAGCAGCCAAGGGGAAGGGGGCCAGCCCCAGCATTTT.